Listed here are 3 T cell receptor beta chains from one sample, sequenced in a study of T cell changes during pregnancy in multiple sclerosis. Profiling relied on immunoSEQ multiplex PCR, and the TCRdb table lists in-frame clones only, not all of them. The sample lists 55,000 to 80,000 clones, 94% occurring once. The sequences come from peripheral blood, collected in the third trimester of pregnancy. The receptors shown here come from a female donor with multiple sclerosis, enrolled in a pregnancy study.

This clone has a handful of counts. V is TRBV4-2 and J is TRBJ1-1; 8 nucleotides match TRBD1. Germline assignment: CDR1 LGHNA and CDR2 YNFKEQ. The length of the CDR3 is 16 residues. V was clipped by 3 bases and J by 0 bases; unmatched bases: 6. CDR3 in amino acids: CASSHHRQGLNTEAFF. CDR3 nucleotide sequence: TGTGCCAGCAGCCACCACAGACAGGGGTTGAACACTGAAGCTTTCTTT.

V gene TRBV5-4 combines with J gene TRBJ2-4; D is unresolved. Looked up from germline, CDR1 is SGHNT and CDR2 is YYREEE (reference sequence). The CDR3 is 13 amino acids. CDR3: CAPSTLAKNIQYF. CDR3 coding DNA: TGTGCTCCTAGTACTCTAGCCAAAAACATTCAGTACTTC. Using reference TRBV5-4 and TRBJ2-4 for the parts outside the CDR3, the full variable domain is ETGVTQSPTHLIKTRGQQVTLRCSSQSGHNTVSWYQQALGQGPQFIFQYYREEENGRGNFPPRFSGLQFPNYSSELNVNALELDDSALYLCAPSTLAKNIQYFGAGTRLSVL.

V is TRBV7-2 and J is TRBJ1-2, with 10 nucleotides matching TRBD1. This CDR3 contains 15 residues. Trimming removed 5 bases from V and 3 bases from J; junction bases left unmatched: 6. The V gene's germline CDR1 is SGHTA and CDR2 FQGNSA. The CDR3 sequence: CASSTGQGDYYGYTF. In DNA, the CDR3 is TGTGCCAGCAGCACCGGACAGGGGGATTACTATGGCTACACCTTC.